This is a list of T cell receptor beta chains from one sample in a study of beta chain features in type 1 diabetes. Libraries were prepared by immunoSEQ multiplex PCR; TCRdb keeps only in-frame clonotypes and omits some of them. This sample has 900,000 or so clones, with 17% found just once. The sample comprised naive CD4+ T cells from blood. The receptor set was obtained from a young woman in good health. Each CDR3 is given with its conserved first and last residue. A D gene is named only where the DNA matches it firmly. Part of the rows lack a size; the others show once, few, many or a class for expanded clones.

D gene: TRBD1
J gene: TRBJ2-5
V gene: TRBV6-6
clone size: few
CDR3 protein: CASSYTGVIETQYF
CDR3 DNA: TGTGCCAGCAGTTACACAGGGGTGATAGAGACCCAGTACTTC

D gene: -
J gene: TRBJ2-5
V gene: TRBV6-5
clone size: -
CDR3 protein: CASSYGRGPRETQYF
CDR3 DNA: TGTGCCAGCAGTTACGGCCGTGGCCCGAGGGAGACCCAGTACTTC

D gene: -
J gene: TRBJ2-1
V gene: TRBV28
clone size: few
CDR3 protein: CASSLLMGRNNEQFF
CDR3 DNA: TGTGCCAGCAGTTTGTTGATGGGCAGAAACAATGAGCAGTTCTTC

D gene: -
J gene: TRBJ1-2
V gene: TRBV7-9
clone size: -
CDR3 protein: CASSSSGGGDYGYTF
CDR3 DNA: TGTGCCAGCAGCTCCAGCGGTGGGGGGGACTATGGCTACACCTTC

D gene: TRBD1
J gene: TRBJ2-7
V gene: TRBV28
clone size: few
CDR3 protein: CASSLGDRRSYEQYF
CDR3 DNA: TGTGCCAGCAGTTTAGGGGACAGGAGATCCTACGAGCAGTACTTC

D gene: -
J gene: TRBJ2-7
V gene: TRBV20-1
clone size: -
CDR3 protein: CSASGLGEQYF
CDR3 DNA: TGCAGTGCTAGTGGGCTAGGCGAGCAGTACTTC

D gene: -
J gene: TRBJ1-2
V gene: TRBV5-6
clone size: few
CDR3 protein: CASSLGQKHYGYTF
CDR3 DNA: TGTGCCAGCAGCTTGGGACAGAAGCACTATGGCTACACCTTC

D gene: TRBD1
J gene: TRBJ2-1
V gene: TRBV10-3
clone size: -
CDR3 protein: CATTGTGGLNEQFF
CDR3 DNA: TGTGCCACGACCGGGACAGGGGGCTTAAATGAGCAGTTCTTC

D gene: TRBD2
J gene: TRBJ2-7
V gene: TRBV7-2
clone size: few
CDR3 protein: CASSPGTSGRYREQYF
CDR3 DNA: TGTGCCAGCAGCCCAGGGACTAGCGGGAGATATCGCGAGCAGTACTTC

D gene: -
J gene: TRBJ1-5
V gene: TRBV18
clone size: few
CDR3 protein: CASSSGINQPQHF
CDR3 DNA: TGTGCCAGCTCCTCCGGAATCAATCAGCCCCAGCATTTT

D gene: TRBD2
J gene: TRBJ2-7
V gene: TRBV4-2
clone size: few
CDR3 protein: CASSQVGGGRRPYEQYF
CDR3 DNA: TGTGCCAGCAGCCAAGTTGGGGGGGGAAGGCGACCCTACGAGCAGTACTTC

D gene: -
J gene: TRBJ1-3
V gene: TRBV7-2
clone size: -
CDR3 protein: CASSRGDGNTIYF
CDR3 DNA: TGTGCCAGCAGTCGAGGGGATGGAAACACCATATATTTT

D gene: TRBD1
J gene: TRBJ1-1
V gene: TRBV4-3
clone size: few
CDR3 protein: CASSQDGTGLTEAFF
CDR3 DNA: TGCGCCAGCAGCCAAGATGGGACAGGGTTGACTGAAGCTTTCTTT

D gene: -
J gene: TRBJ2-4
V gene: TRBV9
clone size: few
CDR3 protein: CASSVGGIAKNIQYF
CDR3 DNA: TGTGCCAGCAGCGTAGGGGGAATAGCCAAAAACATTCAGTACTTC

D gene: -
J gene: TRBJ1-1
V gene: TRBV5-6
clone size: few
CDR3 protein: CASSSLGLGETTEAFF
CDR3 DNA: TGTGCCAGCAGCTCGTTGGGCCTCGGGGAGACCACTGAAGCTTTCTTT

D gene: -
J gene: TRBJ2-3
V gene: TRBV9
clone size: -
CDR3 protein: CASSVGRSALPDTQYF
CDR3 DNA: TGTGCCAGCAGCGTAGGGCGAAGTGCGCTTCCAGATACGCAGTATTTT

D gene: TRBD1
J gene: TRBJ2-5
V gene: TRBV10-3
clone size: -
CDR3 protein: CAIGQGETQYF
CDR3 DNA: TGTGCCATTGGACAGGGAGAGACCCAGTACTTC

D gene: -
J gene: TRBJ2-3
V gene: TRBV7-9
clone size: -
CDR3 protein: CASSCSGGGRPDTQYF
CDR3 DNA: TGTGCCAGCAGCTGCAGTGGGGGAGGTCGGCCAGATACGCAGTATTTT

D gene: TRBD2
J gene: TRBJ2-1
V gene: TRBV10-3
clone size: many
CDR3 protein: CAITASGSNEQFF
CDR3 DNA: TGTGCCATCACAGCTAGCGGGAGCAATGAGCAGTTCTTC

D gene: -
J gene: TRBJ2-7
V gene: TRBV20-1
clone size: -
CDR3 protein: CSAAGYEQYF
CDR3 DNA: TGCAGCGCGGCTGGGTACGAGCAGTACTTC

D gene: -
J gene: TRBJ2-1
V gene: TRBV29-1
clone size: few
CDR3 protein: CSVGTRYNEQFF
CDR3 DNA: TGCAGCGTTGGTACTCGCTACAATGAGCAGTTCTTC

D gene: -
J gene: TRBJ2-2
V gene: TRBV7-3
clone size: -
CDR3 protein: CASSFSSAGELFF
CDR3 DNA: TGTGCCAGCAGCTTCTCTAGCGCCGGGGAGCTGTTTTTT

D gene: TRBD2
J gene: TRBJ2-7
V gene: TRBV9
clone size: few
CDR3 protein: CASSKRGSFSPSEQYF
CDR3 DNA: TGTGCCAGCAGCAAGCGGGGGTCCTTCTCTCCTTCCGAGCAGTACTTC

D gene: -
J gene: TRBJ2-5
V gene: TRBV6-5
clone size: few
CDR3 protein: CASSYSGRVQYF
CDR3 DNA: TGTGCCAGCAGTTACTCAGGACGGGTACAGTACTTC

D gene: -
J gene: TRBJ2-7
V gene: TRBV7-2
clone size: -
CDR3 protein: CASRVGTPSYEQYF
CDR3 DNA: TGTGCCAGCCGGGTCGGGACGCCCTCCTACGAGCAGTACTTC

D gene: -
J gene: TRBJ2-3
V gene: TRBV5-6
clone size: -
CDR3 protein: CASSGGRHQGDTQYF
CDR3 DNA: TGTGCCAGCAGCGGGGGACGCCACCAGGGGGATACGCAGTATTTT

D gene: -
J gene: TRBJ1-5
V gene: TRBV6-5
clone size: few
CDR3 protein: CATQPRGGQPQHF
CDR3 DNA: TGTGCCACCCAGCCCAGGGGAGGTCAGCCCCAGCATTTT

D gene: -
J gene: TRBJ1-4
V gene: TRBV14
clone size: -
CDR3 protein: CASSPVGGTNEKLFF
CDR3 DNA: TGTGCCAGCAGTCCCGTTGGCGGGACTAATGAAAAACTGTTTTTT

D gene: -
J gene: TRBJ2-3
V gene: TRBV7-2
clone size: -
CDR3 protein: CASRGGGDTQYF
CDR3 DNA: TGTGCCAGCAGGGGGGGAGGAGATACGCAGTATTTT

D gene: -
J gene: TRBJ1-5
V gene: TRBV7-8
clone size: -
CDR3 protein: CASSSAWPDQPQHF
CDR3 DNA: TGTGCCAGCAGCTCTGCCTGGCCTGATCAGCCCCAGCATTTT

D gene: TRBD2
J gene: TRBJ2-7
V gene: TRBV7-3
clone size: -
CDR3 protein: CASSLLAGVGYEQYF
CDR3 DNA: TGTGCCAGCAGCCTCCTGGCGGGAGTAGGGTACGAGCAGTACTTC

D gene: TRBD1
J gene: TRBJ1-2
V gene: TRBV25-1
clone size: few
CDR3 protein: CASSAQGDGYTF
CDR3 DNA: TGTGCCAGCAGTGCTCAGGGGGATGGCTACACCTTC

D gene: TRBD1
J gene: TRBJ1-5
V gene: TRBV7-2
clone size: -
CDR3 protein: CASSLVTSSGQGSQPQHF
CDR3 DNA: TGTGCCAGCAGCTTAGTAACCAGCAGCGGACAGGGAAGTCAGCCCCAGCATTTT

D gene: TRBD1
J gene: TRBJ1-1
V gene: TRBV2
clone size: few
CDR3 protein: CASRRTGGDVNAFF
CDR3 DNA: TGTGCCAGCCGAAGGACAGGGGGCGATGTGAACGCTTTCTTT

D gene: TRBD2
J gene: TRBJ2-1
V gene: TRBV18
clone size: few
CDR3 protein: CASSPLFGTRSYNEQFF
CDR3 DNA: TGTGCCAGCTCACCACTCTTTGGGACTAGAAGCTACAATGAGCAGTTCTTC

D gene: -
J gene: TRBJ1-3
V gene: TRBV19
clone size: -
CDR3 protein: CASSPPESGNTIYF
CDR3 DNA: TGTGCCAGTAGTCCCCCGGAATCTGGAAACACCATATATTTT

D gene: -
J gene: TRBJ2-3
V gene: TRBV7-8
clone size: few
CDR3 protein: CASSRGRDQDTQYF
CDR3 DNA: TGTGCCAGCAGCAGGGGACGGGACCAGGATACGCAGTATTTT

D gene: -
J gene: TRBJ2-2
V gene: TRBV28
clone size: -
CDR3 protein: CASSLSGGELFF
CDR3 DNA: TGTGCCAGCAGTCTTAGCGGCGGGGAGCTGTTTTTT

D gene: TRBD2
J gene: TRBJ2-1
V gene: TRBV28
clone size: few
CDR3 protein: CASSPTVLAGGFNEQFF
CDR3 DNA: TGTGCCAGCAGCCCTACCGTCTTAGCGGGAGGTTTCAATGAGCAGTTCTTC

D gene: -
J gene: TRBJ2-1
V gene: TRBV28
clone size: few
CDR3 protein: CASQVPYNEQFF
CDR3 DNA: TGTGCCAGCCAAGTTCCCTACAATGAGCAGTTCTTC

D gene: -
J gene: TRBJ2-7
V gene: TRBV29-1
clone size: -
CDR3 protein: CSVRIRPVYEQYF
CDR3 DNA: TGCAGCGTTAGGATTAGACCCGTCTACGAGCAGTACTTC

D gene: TRBD1
J gene: TRBJ2-7
V gene: TRBV28
clone size: -
CDR3 protein: CASSLTIDRDRITYEQYF
CDR3 DNA: TGTGCCAGCAGTTTAACTATCGACCGGGACAGGATCACCTACGAGCAGTACTTC

D gene: -
J gene: TRBJ2-4
V gene: TRBV4-3
clone size: few
CDR3 protein: CASSQDLLGAGRNIQYF
CDR3 DNA: TGCGCCAGCAGCCAAGATCTATTAGGCGCAGGGCGGAACATTCAGTACTTC

D gene: -
J gene: TRBJ2-5
V gene: TRBV1
clone size: -
CDR3 protein: CTSSVRRGLAWETQYF
CDR3 DNA: TGCACCAGCAGCGTCAGACGGGGACTAGCATGGGAGACCCAGTACTTC

D gene: -
J gene: TRBJ2-3
V gene: TRBV7-2
clone size: few
CDR3 protein: CASTRALDTQYF
CDR3 DNA: TGTGCCAGCACCAGGGCGCTAGATACGCAGTATTTT

D gene: TRBD2
J gene: TRBJ2-1
V gene: TRBV7-9
clone size: -
CDR3 protein: CASSRGGSGVTYNEQFF
CDR3 DNA: TGTGCCAGCAGCCGAGGGGGTAGCGGGGTAACCTACAATGAGCAGTTCTTC

D gene: -
J gene: TRBJ2-2
V gene: TRBV11-2
clone size: few
CDR3 protein: CASSPNRANTGELFF
CDR3 DNA: TGTGCCAGCAGCCCAAACAGGGCGAACACCGGGGAGCTGTTTTTT

D gene: -
J gene: TRBJ1-2
V gene: TRBV28
clone size: -
CDR3 protein: CASSQPRGYTF
CDR3 DNA: TGTGCCAGCAGTCAACCGCGTGGCTACACCTTC

D gene: TRBD1
J gene: TRBJ1-2
V gene: TRBV9
clone size: -
CDR3 protein: CASSLSTGTERNGYTF
CDR3 DNA: TGTGCCAGCAGCCTCTCGACCGGGACAGAGAGAAATGGCTACACCTTC

D gene: -
J gene: TRBJ2-2
V gene: TRBV5-4
clone size: few
CDR3 protein: CASSLTGGELFF
CDR3 DNA: TGTGCCAGCAGCTTGACAGGCGGGGAGCTGTTTTTT

D gene: -
J gene: TRBJ2-5
V gene: TRBV28
clone size: few
CDR3 protein: CASREGGTQETQYF
CDR3 DNA: TGTGCCAGCCGAGAGGGAGGTACCCAAGAGACCCAGTACTTC

D gene: TRBD1
J gene: TRBJ2-7
V gene: TRBV28
clone size: -
CDR3 protein: CASSELSTGTGKYEQYF
CDR3 DNA: TGTGCCAGCAGCGAACTGAGTACCGGGACAGGAAAGTACGAGCAGTACTTC

D gene: -
J gene: TRBJ2-5
V gene: TRBV6-6
clone size: few
CDR3 protein: CASTRQNQETQYF
CDR3 DNA: TGTGCCAGCACGCGGCAGAACCAAGAGACCCAGTACTTC

D gene: -
J gene: TRBJ2-2
V gene: TRBV28
clone size: few
CDR3 protein: CASNSGNTGELFF
CDR3 DNA: TGTGCCAGTAATTCGGGTAACACCGGGGAGCTGTTTTTT

D gene: -
J gene: TRBJ1-1
V gene: TRBV7-9
clone size: few
CDR3 protein: CASSLSQTAHGTAFF
CDR3 DNA: TGTGCCAGCAGCTTAAGTCAGACAGCCCATGGTACGGCTTTCTTT

D gene: TRBD1
J gene: TRBJ1-1
V gene: TRBV7-8
clone size: few
CDR3 protein: CASSLAAQGAPEAFF
CDR3 DNA: TGTGCCAGCAGCTTAGCGGCACAGGGGGCTCCTGAAGCTTTCTTT

D gene: TRBD1
J gene: TRBJ2-7
V gene: TRBV19
clone size: -
CDR3 protein: CASSKTGQIYEQYF
CDR3 DNA: TGTGCCAGTAGTAAGACGGGACAGATCTACGAGCAGTACTTC

D gene: -
J gene: TRBJ1-2
V gene: TRBV11-2
clone size: -
CDR3 protein: CASSLERGASYGYTF
CDR3 DNA: TGTGCCAGCAGCTTAGAAAGGGGCGCTTCCTATGGCTACACCTTC